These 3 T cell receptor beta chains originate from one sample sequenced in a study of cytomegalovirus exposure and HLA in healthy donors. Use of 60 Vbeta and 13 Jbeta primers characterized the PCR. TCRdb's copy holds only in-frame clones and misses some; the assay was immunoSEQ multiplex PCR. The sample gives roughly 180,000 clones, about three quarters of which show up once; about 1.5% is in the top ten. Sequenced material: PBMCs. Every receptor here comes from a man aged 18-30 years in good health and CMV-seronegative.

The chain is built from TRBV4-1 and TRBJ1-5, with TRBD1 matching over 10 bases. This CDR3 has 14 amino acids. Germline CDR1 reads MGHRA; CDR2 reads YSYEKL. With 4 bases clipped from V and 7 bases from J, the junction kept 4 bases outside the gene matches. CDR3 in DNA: TGCGCCAGCAGCCTGCTGGACAGGGGGCAGCCCCAGCATTTT. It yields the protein CASSLLDRGQPQHF.

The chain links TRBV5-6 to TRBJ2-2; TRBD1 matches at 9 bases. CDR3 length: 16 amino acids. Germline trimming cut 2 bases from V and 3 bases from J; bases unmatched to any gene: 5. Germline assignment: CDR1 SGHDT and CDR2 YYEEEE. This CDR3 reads CASSFRDRVYTGELFF. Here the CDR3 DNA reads TGTGCCAGCAGCTTCAGGGACAGGGTCTACACCGGGGAGCTGTTTTTT.

CDR3: CSVGGGGYNEQFF. The CDR3 nucleotides read TGCAGCGTTGGGGGCGGGGGTTACAATGAGCAGTTCTTC. The V and J genes are TRBV29-1 and TRBJ2-1; 7 bases are shared with TRBD2. CDR1 and CDR2 (germline): SQVTM, ANQGSEA. The V segment lost 4 bases and the J segment 4 bases; nucleotides outside the gene matches: 4. This CDR3 is built from 13 residues.